This TCR beta chain came from a study of shared clonotypes between healthy human individuals. Study conclusions and caveats: It was the few donors that limited the genetic and exposure-history diversity represented.

The germline CDR1 and CDR2 sequences are SEHNR and FQNEAQ (reference sequence). V lost 5 bases, J lost 3 bases, and 17 bases lay in between. There are 16 residues in the CDR3. Per the study methods: From ImmunoSEQ came sequences covering only the junction and carrying no quality scores, so filtering differed. Assay: immunoSEQ multiplex PCR; the TCRdb copy retains only in-frame clones and omits some. The V and J calls and clone size were taken over from that table, and D and trimming were inferred from the DNA. The sample includes 400,000 to 600,000 clones, around 79% seen only once; the top ten take under 15%. Details on this clone: As yet, its antigen is unknown.

Donors, healthy HIV-negative adults, lacked recent acute infections or vaccinations. About 100 million PBMCs were counted before genomic DNA extraction. This clonotype originated in a middle-aged woman in good health. Some clones in this sample may be carry-over from other donors' samples. The gene calls are TRBV7-9 and TRBJ2-1; D is possibly TRBD2 (6 bases). The sample was PBMCs. The CDR3: CASSPMERRDYNEQFF. The DNA for the CDR3 is TGTGCCAGCAGCCCGATGGAAAGGCGGGACTACAATGAGCAGTTCTTC.